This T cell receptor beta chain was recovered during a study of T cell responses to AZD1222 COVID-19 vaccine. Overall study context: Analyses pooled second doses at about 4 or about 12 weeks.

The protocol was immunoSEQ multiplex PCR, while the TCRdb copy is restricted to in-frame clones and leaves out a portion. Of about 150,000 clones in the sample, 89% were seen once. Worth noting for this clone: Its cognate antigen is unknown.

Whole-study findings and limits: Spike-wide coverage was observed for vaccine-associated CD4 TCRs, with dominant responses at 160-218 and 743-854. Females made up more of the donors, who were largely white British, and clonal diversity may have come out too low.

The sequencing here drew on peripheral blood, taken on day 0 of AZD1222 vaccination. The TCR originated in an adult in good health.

The DNA of the CDR3 is TGTGCCAGCAGCCCGAATGGCGGGTCTCCCTACGAGCAGTACTTC. The encoded protein is CASSPNGGSPYEQYF. This chain joins TRBV7-8 and TRBJ2-7; weak D call: TRBD2 (5 bases). The CDR3 covers 15 residues. Germline V gene lookup returns CDR1 SGHVS and CDR2 FQNEAQ. The V end was cut by 5 bases, the J end by 2 bases, with 16 bases between.